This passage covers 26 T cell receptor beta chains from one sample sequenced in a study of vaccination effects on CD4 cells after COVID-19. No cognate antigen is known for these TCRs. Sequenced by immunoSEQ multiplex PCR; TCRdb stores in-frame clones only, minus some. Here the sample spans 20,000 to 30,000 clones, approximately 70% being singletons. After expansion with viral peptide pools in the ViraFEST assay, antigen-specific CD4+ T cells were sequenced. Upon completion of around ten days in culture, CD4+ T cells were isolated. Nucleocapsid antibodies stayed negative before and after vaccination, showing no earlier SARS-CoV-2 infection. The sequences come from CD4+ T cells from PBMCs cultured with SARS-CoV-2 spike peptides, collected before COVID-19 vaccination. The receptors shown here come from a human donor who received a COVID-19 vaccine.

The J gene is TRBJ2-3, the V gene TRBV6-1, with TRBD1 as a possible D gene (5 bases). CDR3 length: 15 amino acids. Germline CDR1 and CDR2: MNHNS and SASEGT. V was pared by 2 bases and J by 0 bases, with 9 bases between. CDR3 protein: CASSERQPSTDTQYF. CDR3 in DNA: TGTGCCAGCAGTGAAAGACAGCCAAGCACAGATACGCAGTATTTT.

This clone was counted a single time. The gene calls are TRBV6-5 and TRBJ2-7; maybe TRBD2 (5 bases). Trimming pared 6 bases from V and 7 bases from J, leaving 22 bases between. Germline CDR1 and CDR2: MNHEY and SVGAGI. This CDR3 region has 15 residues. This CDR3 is CASSGGPDLKREQYF. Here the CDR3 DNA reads TGTGCCAGCAGCGGAGGTCCGGACCTCAAGCGAGAGCAGTACTTC.

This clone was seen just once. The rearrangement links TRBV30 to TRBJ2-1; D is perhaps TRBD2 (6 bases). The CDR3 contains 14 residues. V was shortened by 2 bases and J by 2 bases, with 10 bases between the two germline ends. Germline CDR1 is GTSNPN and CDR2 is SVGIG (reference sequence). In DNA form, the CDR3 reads TGTGCCTGGAGTCGGAGGGAAACCTACAATGAGCAGTTCTTC. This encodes CAWSRRETYNEQFF.

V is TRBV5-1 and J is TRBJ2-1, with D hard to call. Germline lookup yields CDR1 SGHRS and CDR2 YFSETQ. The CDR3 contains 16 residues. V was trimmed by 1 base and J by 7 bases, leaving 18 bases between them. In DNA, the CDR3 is TGCGCCAGCAGCTTGTCTTCGGCTAGTCTGGGTAATGAGCAGTTCTTC. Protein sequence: CASSLSSASLGNEQFF.

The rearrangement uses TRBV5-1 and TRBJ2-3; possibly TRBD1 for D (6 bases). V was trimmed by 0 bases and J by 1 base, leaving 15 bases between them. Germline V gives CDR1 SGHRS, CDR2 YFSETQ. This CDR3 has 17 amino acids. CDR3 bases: TGCGCCAGCAGCTTGGGGCTGAACCCAGGGGGCACAGATACGCAGTATTTT. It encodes CASSLGLNPGGTDTQYF.

The CDR3 region is CATSDAREVQGAFF. The DNA for the CDR3 is TGTGCCACCAGTGATGCCCGCGAAGTTCAAGGAGCTTTCTTT. This sequence joins TRBV24-1 and TRBJ1-1; D unclear. V was trimmed by 3 bases and J by 10 bases, leaving 17 bases between them. Germline CDR1 KGHDR, CDR2 SFDVKD. This CDR3 comprises 14 residues.

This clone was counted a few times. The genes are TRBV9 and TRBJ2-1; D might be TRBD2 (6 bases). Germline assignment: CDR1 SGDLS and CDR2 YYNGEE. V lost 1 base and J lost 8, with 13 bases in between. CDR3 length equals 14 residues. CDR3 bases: TGTGCCAGCAGCGTATCGGGAGCGAGCGATGAGCAGTTCTTC. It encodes CASSVSGASDEQFF. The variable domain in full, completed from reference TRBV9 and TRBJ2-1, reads DSGVTQTPKHLITATGQRVTLRCSPRSGDLSVYWYQQSLDQGLQFLIQYYNGEERAKGNILERFSAQQFPDLHSELNLSSLELGDSALYFCASSVSGASDEQFFGPGTRLTVL.

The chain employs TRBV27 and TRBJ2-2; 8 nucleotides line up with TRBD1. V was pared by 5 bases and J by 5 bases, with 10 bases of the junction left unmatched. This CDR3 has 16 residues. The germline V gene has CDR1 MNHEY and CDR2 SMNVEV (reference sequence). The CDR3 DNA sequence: TGTGCCAGCAGTACGACAGGGGTCCTGTTTACCGGGGAGCTGTTTTTT. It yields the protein CASSTTGVLFTGELFF.

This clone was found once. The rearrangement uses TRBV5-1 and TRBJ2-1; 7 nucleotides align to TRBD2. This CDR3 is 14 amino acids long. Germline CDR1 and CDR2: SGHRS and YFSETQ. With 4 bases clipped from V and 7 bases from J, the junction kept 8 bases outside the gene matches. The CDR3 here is CASSPSLALNEQFF. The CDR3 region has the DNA TGCGCCAGCAGCCCCTCACTAGCGTTGAATGAGCAGTTCTTC.

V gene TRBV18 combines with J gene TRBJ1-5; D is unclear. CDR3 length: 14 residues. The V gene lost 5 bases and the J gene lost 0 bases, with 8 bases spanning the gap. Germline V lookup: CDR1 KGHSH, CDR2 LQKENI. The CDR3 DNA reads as TGTGCCAGCTCAAGCGAGACTAGCAATCAGCCCCAGCATTTT. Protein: CASSSETSNQPQHF.

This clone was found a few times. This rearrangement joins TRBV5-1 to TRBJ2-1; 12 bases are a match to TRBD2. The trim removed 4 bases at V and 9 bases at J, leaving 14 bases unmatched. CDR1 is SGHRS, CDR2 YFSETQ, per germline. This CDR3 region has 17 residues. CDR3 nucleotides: TGCGCCAGCAGCCGCGGGGCTAGCGGGGGGGTGGATGGTGAGCAGTTCTTC. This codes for CASSRGASGGVDGEQFF.

CDR3 in amino acids: CASSYSVWGPRSSNQPQHF. CDR3 nucleotide sequence: TGTGCCAGCAGTTACTCGGTATGGGGGCCCAGGAGCAGCAATCAGCCCCAGCATTTT. The gene calls are TRBV6-2 or TRBV6-3 and TRBJ1-5; a weak D match, TRBD1 (6 bases). The CDR3 length is 19 residues. Trimming pared 0 bases from V and 1 base from J, leaving 19 bases between. Germline V gives CDR1 MNHEY, CDR2 SVGEGT.

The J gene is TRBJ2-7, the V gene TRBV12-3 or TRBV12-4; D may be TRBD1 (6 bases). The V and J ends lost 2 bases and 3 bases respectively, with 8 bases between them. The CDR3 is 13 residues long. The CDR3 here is CASSLRGSYEQYF. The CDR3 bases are TGTGCCAGCAGTTTAAGGGGGAGCTACGAGCAGTACTTC.

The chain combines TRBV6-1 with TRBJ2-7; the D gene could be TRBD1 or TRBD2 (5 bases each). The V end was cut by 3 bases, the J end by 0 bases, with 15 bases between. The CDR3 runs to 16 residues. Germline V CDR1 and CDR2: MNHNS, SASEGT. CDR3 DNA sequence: TGTGCCAGCAGTGACGACGGGGTCCAGGGCTCCTACGAGCAGTACTTC. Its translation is CASSDDGVQGSYEQYF.

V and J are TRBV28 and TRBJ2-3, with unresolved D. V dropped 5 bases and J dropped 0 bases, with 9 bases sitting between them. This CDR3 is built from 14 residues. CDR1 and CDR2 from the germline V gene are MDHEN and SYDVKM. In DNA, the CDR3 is TGTGCCAGCAGTCCGCACTCTAGCACAGATACGCAGTATTTT. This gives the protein CASSPHSSTDTQYF.

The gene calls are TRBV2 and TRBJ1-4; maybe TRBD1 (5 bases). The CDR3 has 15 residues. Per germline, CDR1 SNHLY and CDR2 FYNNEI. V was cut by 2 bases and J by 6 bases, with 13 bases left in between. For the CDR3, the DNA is TGTGCCAGCAGTGAATTAAGTGGGGGGGATGAAAAACTGTTTTTT. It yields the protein CASSELSGGDEKLFF. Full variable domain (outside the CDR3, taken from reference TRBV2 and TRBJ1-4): EPEVTQTPSHQVTQMGQEVILRCVPISNHLYFYWYRQILGQKVEFLVSFYNNEISEKSEIFDDQFSVERPDGSNFTLKIRSTKLEDSAMYFCASSELSGGDEKLFFGSGTQLSVL.

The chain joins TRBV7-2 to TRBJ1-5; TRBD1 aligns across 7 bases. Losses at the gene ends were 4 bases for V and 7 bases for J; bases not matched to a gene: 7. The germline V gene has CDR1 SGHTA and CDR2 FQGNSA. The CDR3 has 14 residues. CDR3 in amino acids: CASSSTGPRQPQHF. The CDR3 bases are TGTGCCAGCAGCTCGACAGGGCCACGGCAGCCCCAGCATTTT.

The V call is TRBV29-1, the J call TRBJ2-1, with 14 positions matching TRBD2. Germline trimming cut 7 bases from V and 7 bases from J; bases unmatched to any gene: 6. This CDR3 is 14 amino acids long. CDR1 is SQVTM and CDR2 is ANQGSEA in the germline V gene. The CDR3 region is CSGGLAGVSNEQFF. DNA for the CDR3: TGCAGCGGGGGACTAGCGGGAGTTAGTAATGAGCAGTTCTTC.

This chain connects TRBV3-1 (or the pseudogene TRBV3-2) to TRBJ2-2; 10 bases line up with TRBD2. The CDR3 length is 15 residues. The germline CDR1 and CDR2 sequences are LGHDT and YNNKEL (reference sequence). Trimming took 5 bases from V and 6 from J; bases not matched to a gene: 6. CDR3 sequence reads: CASSATGTSAGELFF. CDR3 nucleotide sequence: TGTGCCAGCAGCGCCACCGGGACTAGCGCCGGGGAGCTGTTTTTT.

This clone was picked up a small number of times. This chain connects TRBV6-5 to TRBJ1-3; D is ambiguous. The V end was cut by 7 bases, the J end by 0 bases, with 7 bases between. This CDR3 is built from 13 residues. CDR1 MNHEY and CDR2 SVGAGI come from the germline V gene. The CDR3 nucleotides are TGTGCCAGCACTCAAAGCTCTGGAAACACCATATATTTT. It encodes CASTQSSGNTIYF.

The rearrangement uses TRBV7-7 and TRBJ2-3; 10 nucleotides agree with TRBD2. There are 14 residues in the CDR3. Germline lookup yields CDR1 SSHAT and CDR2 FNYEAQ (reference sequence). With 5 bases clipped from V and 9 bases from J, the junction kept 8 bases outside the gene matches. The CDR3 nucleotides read TGTGCCAGCAGCGCTAGCGGGAGCGGGGGAACGCAGTATTTT. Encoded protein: CASSASGSGGTQYF. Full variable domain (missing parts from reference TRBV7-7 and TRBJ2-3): GAGVSQSPRYKVTKRGQDVTLRCDPISSHATLYWYQQALGQGPEFLTYFNYEAQPDKSGLPSDRFSAERPEGSISTLTIQRTEQRDSAMYRCASSASGSGGTQYFGPGTRLTVL.

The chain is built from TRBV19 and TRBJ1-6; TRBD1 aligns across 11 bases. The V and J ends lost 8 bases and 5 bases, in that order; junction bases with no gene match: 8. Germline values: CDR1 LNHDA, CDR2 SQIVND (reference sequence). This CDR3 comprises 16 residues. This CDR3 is CASLKSGQGDNSPLHF. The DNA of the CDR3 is TGTGCCAGTCTAAAATCGGGACAGGGGGATAATTCACCCCTCCACTTT.

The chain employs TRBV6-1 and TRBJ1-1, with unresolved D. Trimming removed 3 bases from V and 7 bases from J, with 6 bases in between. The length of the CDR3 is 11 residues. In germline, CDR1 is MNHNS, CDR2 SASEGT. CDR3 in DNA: TGTGCCAGCAGTGATGGGGATGAAGCTTTCTTT. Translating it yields CASSDGDEAFF.

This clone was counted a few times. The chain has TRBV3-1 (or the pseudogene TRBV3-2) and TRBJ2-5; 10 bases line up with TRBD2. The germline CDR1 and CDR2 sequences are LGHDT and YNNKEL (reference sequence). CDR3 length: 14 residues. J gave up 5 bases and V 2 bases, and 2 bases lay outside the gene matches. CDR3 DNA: TGTGCCAGCAGCCAACCAGCGGGAGGGGAGACCCAGTACTTC. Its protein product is CASSQPAGGETQYF.

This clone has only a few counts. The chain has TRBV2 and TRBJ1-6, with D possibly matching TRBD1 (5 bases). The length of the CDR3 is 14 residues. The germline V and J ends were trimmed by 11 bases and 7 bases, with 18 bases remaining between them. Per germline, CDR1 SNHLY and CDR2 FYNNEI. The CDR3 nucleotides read TGTGCCTCGTGGATCGGGGCGTCAAATTCACCCCTCCACTTT. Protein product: CASWIGASNSPLHF.

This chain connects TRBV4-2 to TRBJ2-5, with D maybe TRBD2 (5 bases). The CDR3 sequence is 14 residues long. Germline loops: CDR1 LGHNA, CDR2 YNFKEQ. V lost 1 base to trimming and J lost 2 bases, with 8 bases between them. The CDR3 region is CASSQVGGQETQYF. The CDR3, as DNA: TGTGCCAGCAGCCAAGTAGGCGGGCAAGAGACCCAGTACTTC.